What follows are 24 T cell receptor beta chains derived from one specimen sequenced in a study of T cells in localized non-small cell lung cancer. Only in-frame clones appear in the TCRdb table, and some are missing; sequencing was by immunoSEQ multiplex PCR. The table shows roughly 35,000 clones, with approximately 90% occurring only once. The sequencing here drew on peripheral blood, taken before any cancer treatment. All receptors derive from a female donor older than 55 with stage I lung adenocarcinoma.

The V and J genes are TRBV5-5 and TRBJ1-1; no definite D call. This CDR3 comprises 14 residues. Deletions cut 1 base from V and 5 bases from J, with 12 bases between. Germline lookup yields CDR1 SGHKS and CDR2 YYEKEE (reference sequence). The CDR3 sequence is CASSLLEGGTEAFF. As DNA, the CDR3 is TGTGCCAGCAGCTTGCTTGAGGGAGGGACTGAAGCTTTCTTT.

The V and J genes are TRBV4-1 and TRBJ1-4; 9 bases match TRBD1. Germline loops: CDR1 MGHRA, CDR2 YSYEKL. The CDR3 runs 16 residues. V lost 4 bases, J lost 8 bases, and 11 bases stayed unmatched. The CDR3 loop is CASSLGQGPPLEKLFF. In DNA form, the CDR3 reads TGCGCCAGCAGCCTCGGACAGGGGCCGCCTTTAGAAAAACTGTTTTTT.

The chain links TRBV4-3 to TRBJ2-1, with D uncertain. The germline V gene has CDR1 LGHNA and CDR2 YSLEER. Trimming took 0 bases from V and 2 from J, leaving 8 bases between them. The CDR3 sequence is 15 residues long. The CDR3 DNA reads as TGCGCCAGCAGCCAAGATTGGTCAACCTACAATGAGCAGTTCTTC. Its translation is CASSQDWSTYNEQFF.

The CDR3: CASRALGGQETQYF. The CDR3 bases are TGTGCCAGCAGGGCTTTGGGGGGCCAAGAGACCCAGTACTTC. The chain is built from TRBV7-9 and TRBJ2-5, with TRBD2 as a possible D gene (6 bases). The CDR3 is 14 residues long. Per germline, CDR1 SEHNR and CDR2 FQNEAQ (reference sequence). V was trimmed by 6 bases and J by 1 base, leaving 12 bases between them. Drawing the rest from reference TRBV7-9 and TRBJ2-5, the complete variable domain is DTGVSQNPRHKITKRGQNVTFRCDPISEHNRLYWYRQTLGQGPEFLTYFQNEAQLEKSRLLSDRFSAERPKGSFSTLEIQRTEQGDSAMYLCASRALGGQETQYFGPGTRLLVL.

Concerning this clone itself: This specimen includes other DNA sequences encoding the same CDR3. The chain links TRBV28 to TRBJ1-3; a weak D match, TRBD1 (5 bases). V dropped 1 base and J dropped 0 bases, with 10 bases sitting between them. The CDR3 runs to 16 residues. Germline assignment: CDR1 MDHEN and CDR2 SYDVKM. CDR3 residues: CASSLLVRGSGNTIYF. The CDR3 nucleotides read TGTGCCAGCAGTTTATTAGTAAGGGGCTCTGGAAACACCATATATTTT.

The chain combines TRBV13 with TRBJ1-1, with a weak D call TRBD1 (6 bases). Germline lookup yields CDR1 PRHDT and CDR2 FYEKMQ (reference sequence). V was cut by 0 bases and J by 4 bases, with 15 bases left in between. CDR3 size: 16 residues. The CDR3 protein is CASSLGHTQGGTEAFF. For the CDR3, the DNA is TGTGCCAGCAGCTTAGGCCATACACAGGGAGGCACTGAAGCTTTCTTT.

V is TRBV2 and J is TRBJ1-5, with a tentative D call TRBD1 (5 bases). V shed 2 bases and J shed 4 bases, with 9 bases lying between them. This CDR3 spans 14 amino acids. The germline V gene has CDR1 SNHLY and CDR2 FYNNEI. The CDR3 DNA reads TGTGCCAGCAGTGAAAGGGGAGGTAATCAGCCCCAGCATTTT. Protein: CASSERGGNQPQHF.

V is TRBV5-6 and J is TRBJ1-1; perhaps TRBD1 as D (6 bases). Germline lookup yields CDR1 SGHDT and CDR2 YYEEEE. CDR3 length equals 15 residues. Trimming left V 4 bases short and J 1 base short, with 14 bases between. As DNA, the CDR3 is TGTGCCAGCAGCGTAACAGGGTGGGAGAACACTGAAGCTTTCTTT. Translation: CASSVTGWENTEAFF.

The chain recombines TRBV5-1 with TRBJ2-5, with 10 bases identical to TRBD1. The junction had 6 bases not matched to a gene; V was cut back by 4 bases and J by 3 bases. This CDR3 region has 15 residues. Germline V gives CDR1 SGHRS, CDR2 YFSETQ. CDR3 nucleotides: TGCGCCAGCAGCAGGGCCGGGACAGGGGAAGAGACCCAGTACTTC. Protein sequence: CASSRAGTGEETQYF.

This clone came up once. The chain is built from TRBV15 and TRBJ2-3; 7 bases agree with TRBD2. In germline, CDR1 is LNHNV, CDR2 YYDKDF (reference sequence). The ends lost 1 base at V and 2 bases at J; junction bases unmatched: 12. This CDR3 has 18 amino acids. CDR3: CATSRGPPGLEFTDTQYF. CDR3 coding DNA: TGTGCCACCAGCAGAGGTCCTCCAGGACTAGAGTTCACAGATACGCAGTATTTT.

This clone has more than one count but fewer than ten. This rearrangement joins TRBV5-6 to TRBJ2-3; D unclear. Trimming took off 2 bases at V and 0 bases at J, with 10 bases between the two ends. Germline CDR1 reads SGHDT; CDR2 reads YYEEEE. The CDR3 sequence is 15 residues long. The CDR3 bases are TGTGCCAGCAGCTTATTTGGATCTAGCACAGATACGCAGTATTTT. Its translation: CASSLFGSSTDTQYF.

The V gene is TRBV10-2, the J gene TRBJ2-5, with TRBD1 matching over 8 bases. V lost 8 bases and J lost 1; bases outside the gene matches: 6. Germline V gene lookup returns CDR1 WSHSY and CDR2 SAAADI. This CDR3 contains 14 residues. The CDR3 sequence: CASCPTGVQETQYF. CDR3 sequence (DNA): TGCGCCAGCTGTCCGACAGGGGTCCAAGAGACCCAGTACTTC.

The rearrangement uses TRBV28 and TRBJ2-2; TRBD1 is a possible D gene (6 bases). Germline assignment: CDR1 MDHEN and CDR2 SYDVKM. The CDR3 length is 18 residues. V was shortened by 1 base and J by 1 base, with 16 bases between the two germline ends. CDR3 sequence reads: CASSLYRDIYLNTGELFF. CDR3 nucleotide sequence: TGTGCCAGCAGTTTATATCGGGACATCTACTTGAACACCGGGGAGCTGTTTTTT.

The CDR3 region is CASGFVRDRSYEQYF. The CDR3 DNA sequence: TGTGCTAGTGGTTTTGTCCGGGACAGGTCCTACGAGCAGTACTTC. This sequence joins TRBV12-5 and TRBJ2-7, with TRBD1 matching 8 bases. J was trimmed by 1 base and V by 3 bases; bases with no gene match: 5. The CDR3 has 15 residues. The germline V gene has CDR1 LGHNT and CDR2 FRNRAP.

The rearrangement joins TRBV6-5 to TRBJ1-4; D is undetermined. This CDR3 has 13 amino acids. CDR1 is MNHEY and CDR2 is SVGAGI in the germline V gene. V was trimmed by 4 bases and J by 5 bases, leaving 8 bases between them. The CDR3 sequence is CASSFQGNEKLFF. The CDR3 DNA reads as TGTGCCAGCAGTTTTCAAGGGAATGAAAAACTGTTTTTT.

The chain joins TRBV6-1 to TRBJ2-5; 7 positions agree with TRBD2. After removal of 1 base from V and 2 bases from J, the junction contained 4 bases not matched to a gene. The CDR3 spans 15 residues. Germline V gene sequence: CDR1 MNHNS, CDR2 SASEGT. The CDR3 nucleotides read TGTGCCAGCAGTGAAGTCGACGGGGGGCAAGAGACCCAGTACTTC. This gives the protein CASSEVDGGQETQYF.

The rearrangement links TRBV5-4 to TRBJ2-3; D could derive from TRBD1 or TRBD2 (5 bases each). The CDR3 has 14 amino acids. Germline assignment: CDR1 SGHNT and CDR2 YYREEE (reference sequence). V was cut by 4 bases and J by 4 bases, with 13 bases left in between. CDR3 nucleotides: TGTGCCAGCAGCCCTTCCGGGGCCGCAGATACGCAGTATTTT. Translated: CASSPSGAADTQYF.

The chain has TRBV21-1 and TRBJ2-1; TRBD1, as called in the table, went unchecked against the DNA. TRBV21-1 is a pseudogene segment. The CDR3 is made up of 17 amino acids. DNA of the CDR3: TGTGCCAGCAGCAATGGGTCCCGGGACAGGGAAGACGATGAGCAGTTCTTC. Amino acid sequence: CASSNGSRDREDDEQFF.

The chain joins TRBV2 to TRBJ2-7; D not certain. V lost 3 bases, J lost 4 bases, and 7 bases lay in between. The germline V gene has CDR1 SNHLY and CDR2 FYNNEI. This CDR3 comprises 12 residues. The CDR3 is CASSDLGYEQYF. Written as DNA, the CDR3 is TGTGCCAGCAGTGATTTGGGGTACGAGCAGTACTTC.

V usage is TRBV9 and J usage is TRBJ1-1; perhaps TRBD1 as D (5 bases). Germline assignment: CDR1 SGDLS and CDR2 YYNGEE. This CDR3 spans 15 amino acids. V lost 3 bases and J 1 base, leaving 13 bases between the germline ends. CDR3 coding DNA: TGTGCCAGCAGCGGTGACAGCAATAAGAACACTGAAGCTTTCTTT. This encodes CASSGDSNKNTEAFF.

CDR3 sequence (DNA): TGTGCCAGCAGTTCATCAGGGGCCCATCAGCCCCAGCATTTT. It specifies CASSSSGAHQPQHF. The V gene is TRBV27, the J gene TRBJ1-5, with D perhaps TRBD1 (6 bases). Trimming pared 4 bases from V and 5 bases from J, leaving 12 bases between. The CDR3 sequence is 14 residues long. The germline V gene has CDR1 MNHEY and CDR2 SMNVEV (reference sequence).

V usage is TRBV10-3 and J usage is TRBJ2-1, with TRBD1 identical over 8 bases. Germline-derived CDR1 and CDR2 are ENHRY and SYGVKD. The CDR3 spans 14 residues. J gave up 0 bases and V 8 bases, and 3 bases lay outside the gene matches. The CDR3 nucleotides read TGTGCCATCCGGGGACAGGACTCCTACAATGAGCAGTTCTTC. Translated: CAIRGQDSYNEQFF.

V is TRBV18 and J is TRBJ2-5; D remains unclear. Trimming shortened V by 1 base and J by 2 bases, and 8 bases separated the two germline ends. The CDR3 loop spans 14 amino acids. Germline values: CDR1 KGHSH, CDR2 LQKENI. This CDR3 reads CASSPLVGQETQYF. In nucleotides, the CDR3 is TGTGCCAGCTCACCACTAGTAGGGCAAGAGACCCAGTACTTC.

The chain carries TRBV19 and TRBJ1-3, with D unclear. Trimming left V 1 base short and J 0 bases short, with 10 bases between. Germline V gene lookup returns CDR1 LNHDA and CDR2 SQIVND (reference sequence). The CDR3 extends over 16 amino acids. CDR3 in DNA: TGTGCCAGTAGTATAGGCGGCGGAACCTCTGGAAACACCATATATTTT. Translating it yields CASSIGGGTSGNTIYF.